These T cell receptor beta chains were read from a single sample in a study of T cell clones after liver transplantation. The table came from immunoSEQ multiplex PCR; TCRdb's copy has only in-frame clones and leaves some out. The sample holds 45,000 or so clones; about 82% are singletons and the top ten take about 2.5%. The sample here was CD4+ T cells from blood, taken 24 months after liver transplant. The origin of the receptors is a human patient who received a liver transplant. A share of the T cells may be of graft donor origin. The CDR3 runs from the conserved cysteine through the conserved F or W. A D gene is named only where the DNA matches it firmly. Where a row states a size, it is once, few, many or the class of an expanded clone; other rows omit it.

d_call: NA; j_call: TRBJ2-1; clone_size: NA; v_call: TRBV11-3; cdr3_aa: CASSHQESSGYEQFF; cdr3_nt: TGTGCCAGCAGCCACCAGGAGAGCTCGGGATATGAGCAGTTCTTC
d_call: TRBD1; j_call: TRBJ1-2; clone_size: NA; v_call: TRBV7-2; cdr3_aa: CASSLAAQGALGYTF; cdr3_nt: TGTGCCAGCAGCTTAGCGGCCCAGGGGGCGCTCGGCTACACCTTC
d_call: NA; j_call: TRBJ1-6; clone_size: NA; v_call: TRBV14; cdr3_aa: CASSHQGQPSSPLHF; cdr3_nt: TGTGCCAGCAGCCACCAGGGACAACCATCCTCACCCCTCCACTTT
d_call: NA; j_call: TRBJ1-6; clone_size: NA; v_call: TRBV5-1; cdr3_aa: CASSLDGRGNSPLHF; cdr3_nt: TGCGCCAGCAGCTTGGACGGCAGGGGAAATTCACCCCTCCACTTT
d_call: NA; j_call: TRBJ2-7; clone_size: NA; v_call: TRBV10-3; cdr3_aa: CAISEPWTVGAYEQYF; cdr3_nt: TGTGCCATCAGTGAGCCTTGGACAGTGGGAGCCTACGAGCAGTACTTC
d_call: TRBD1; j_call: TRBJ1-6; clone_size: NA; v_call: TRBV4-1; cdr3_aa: CASSPDEGRGPSPLHF; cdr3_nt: TGCGCCAGCAGCCCCGATGAGGGCAGGGGGCCTTCACCCCTCCACTTT
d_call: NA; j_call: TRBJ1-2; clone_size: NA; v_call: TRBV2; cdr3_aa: CASSLKGSVGYTF; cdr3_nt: TGTGCCAGCAGCTTGAAGGGGTCGGTTGGCTACACCTTC
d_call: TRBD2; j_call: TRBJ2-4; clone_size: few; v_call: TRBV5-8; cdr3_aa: CASSLQRGAKNIQYF; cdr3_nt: TGTGCCAGCAGTCTTCAGCGGGGGGCCAAAAACATTCAGTACTTC
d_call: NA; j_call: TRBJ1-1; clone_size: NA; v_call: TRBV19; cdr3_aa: CASSPGTRGRGTEAFF; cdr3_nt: TGTGCCAGTAGTCCCGGGACAAGGGGAAGAGGCACTGAAGCTTTCTTT
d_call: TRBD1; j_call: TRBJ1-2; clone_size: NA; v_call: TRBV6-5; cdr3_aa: CASSYVGTGGAGYTF; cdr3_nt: TGTGCCAGCAGTTACGTAGGGACAGGGGGCGCCGGCTACACCTTC
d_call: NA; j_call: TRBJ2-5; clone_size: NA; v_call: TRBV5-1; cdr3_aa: CASSLSVTAETQYF; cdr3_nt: TGCGCCAGCAGCTTGTCTGTCACGGCAGAGACCCAGTACTTC
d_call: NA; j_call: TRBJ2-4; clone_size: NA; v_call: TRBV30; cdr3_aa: CAWSSENIQYF; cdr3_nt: TGTGCCTGGAGTAGCGAAAACATTCAGTACTTC
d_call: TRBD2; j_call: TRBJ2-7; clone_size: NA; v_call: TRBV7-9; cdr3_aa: CASSLGLAGGLSYEQYF; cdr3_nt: TGTGCCAGCAGCTTGGGACTAGCGGGGGGTCTCTCCTACGAGCAGTACTTC
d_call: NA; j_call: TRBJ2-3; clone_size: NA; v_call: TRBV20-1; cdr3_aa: CSSRSTDTQYF; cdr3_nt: TGCAGTTCCCGATCCACAGATACGCAGTATTTT
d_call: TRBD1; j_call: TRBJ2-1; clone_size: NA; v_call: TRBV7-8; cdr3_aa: CASSLGQVGYNEQFF; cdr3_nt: TGTGCCAGCAGCTTGGGACAGGTGGGCTACAATGAGCAGTTCTTC
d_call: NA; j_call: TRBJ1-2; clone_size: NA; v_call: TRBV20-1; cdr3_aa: CSASVGYTF; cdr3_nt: TGCAGTGCTAGTGTTGGCTACACCTTC
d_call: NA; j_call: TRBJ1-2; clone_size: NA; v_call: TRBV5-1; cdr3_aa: CASRRTEGGYGYTF; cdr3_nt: TGCGCCAGCCGAAGGACAGAGGGTGGATATGGCTACACCTTC
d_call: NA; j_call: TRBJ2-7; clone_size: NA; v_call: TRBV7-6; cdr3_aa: CASSLATEQYF; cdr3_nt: TGTGCCAGCAGCCTGGCGACCGAGCAGTACTTC
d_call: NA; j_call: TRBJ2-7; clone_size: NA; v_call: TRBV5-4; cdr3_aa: CASSPRGGSSYEQYF; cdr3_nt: TGTGCCAGCAGCCCACGTGGGGGGAGCTCCTACGAGCAGTACTTC
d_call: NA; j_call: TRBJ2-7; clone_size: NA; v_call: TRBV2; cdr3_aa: CASREGDMGEQYF; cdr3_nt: TGTGCCAGCAGAGAGGGAGACATGGGGGAACAGTACTTC
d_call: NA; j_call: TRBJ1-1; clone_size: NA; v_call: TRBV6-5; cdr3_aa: CASSRPHPGNTEAFF; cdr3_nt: TGTGCCAGCAGCCGTCCTCACCCGGGAAACACTGAAGCTTTCTTT
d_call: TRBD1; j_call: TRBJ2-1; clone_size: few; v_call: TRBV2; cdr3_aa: CASRTGNEQFF; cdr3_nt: TGTGCCAGCAGGACAGGGAATGAGCAGTTCTTC
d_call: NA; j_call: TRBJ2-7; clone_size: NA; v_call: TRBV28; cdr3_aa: CASGYEQYF; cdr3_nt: TGTGCCAGCGGTTACGAGCAGTACTTC
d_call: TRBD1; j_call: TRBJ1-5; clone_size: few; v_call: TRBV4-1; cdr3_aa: CASSQDRAPRNQPQHF; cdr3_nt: TGCGCCAGCAGCCAGGACAGGGCCCCTCGCAATCAGCCCCAGCATTTT
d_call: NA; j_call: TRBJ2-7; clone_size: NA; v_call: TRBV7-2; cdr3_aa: CASSLGGSTLKQYF; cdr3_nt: TGTGCCAGCAGCTTAGGAGGTTCTACCTTAAAGCAGTACTTC
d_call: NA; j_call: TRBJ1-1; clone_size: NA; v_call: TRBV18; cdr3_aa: CASSPQGMTEAFF; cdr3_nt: TGTGCCAGCTCACCACAGGGTATGACTGAAGCTTTCTTT
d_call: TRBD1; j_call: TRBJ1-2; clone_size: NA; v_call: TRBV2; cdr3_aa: CASIPNQGGYGYTF; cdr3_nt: TGTGCCAGCATCCCAAACCAGGGGGGATATGGCTACACCTTC
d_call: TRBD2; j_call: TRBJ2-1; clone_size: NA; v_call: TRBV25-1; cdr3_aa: CASSQAGGSYNEQFF; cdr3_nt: TGTGCCAGCAGTCAAGCGGGAGGGTCCTACAATGAGCAGTTCTTC
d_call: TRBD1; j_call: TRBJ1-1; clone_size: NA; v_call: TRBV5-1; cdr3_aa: CASSWGQRNTEAFF; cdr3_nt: TGCGCCAGCAGCTGGGGACAGCGGAACACTGAAGCTTTCTTT
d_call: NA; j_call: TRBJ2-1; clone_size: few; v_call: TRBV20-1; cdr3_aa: CSAQSGEGQFF; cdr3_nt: TGCAGTGCTCAATCGGGAGAGGGGCAGTTCTTC
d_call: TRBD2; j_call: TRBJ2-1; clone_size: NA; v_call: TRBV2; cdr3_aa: CATQLAGVRNEQFF; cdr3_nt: TGTGCCACCCAACTAGCGGGAGTACGAAATGAGCAGTTCTTC
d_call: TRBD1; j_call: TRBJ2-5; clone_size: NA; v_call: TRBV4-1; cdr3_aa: CASSQDFGAGGGQETQYF; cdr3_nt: TGCGCCAGCAGCCAAGATTTTGGGGCAGGGGGCGGCCAAGAGACCCAGTACTTC
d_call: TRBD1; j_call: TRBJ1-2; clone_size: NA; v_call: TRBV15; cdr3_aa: CATSTSARTGGYGYTF; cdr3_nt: TGTGCCACCAGCACATCAGCCAGGACAGGGGGCTATGGCTACACCTTC
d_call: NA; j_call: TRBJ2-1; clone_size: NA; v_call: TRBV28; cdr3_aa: CASSLHSSSYNEQFF; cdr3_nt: TGTGCCAGCAGTTTGCACTCCAGCTCCTACAATGAGCAGTTCTTC
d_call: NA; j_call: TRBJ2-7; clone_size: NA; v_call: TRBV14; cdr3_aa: CASSPLRVVGSYEQYF; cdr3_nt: TGTGCCAGCAGCCCGCTCCGGGTGGTTGGATCCTACGAGCAGTACTTC
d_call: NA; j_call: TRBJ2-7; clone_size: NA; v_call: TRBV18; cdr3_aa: CASSPPRTVYEQYF; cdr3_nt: TGTGCCAGCTCACCCCCGAGAACAGTCTACGAGCAGTACTTC
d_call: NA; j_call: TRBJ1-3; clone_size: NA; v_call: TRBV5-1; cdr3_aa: CASRWQPGASGNTIYF; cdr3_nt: TGCGCCAGCAGGTGGCAGCCTGGGGCCTCTGGAAACACCATATATTTT
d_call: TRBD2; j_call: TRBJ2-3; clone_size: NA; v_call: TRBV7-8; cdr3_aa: CASSSGLAGRRNTQYF; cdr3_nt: TGTGCCAGCAGCTCCGGACTAGCGGGAAGGCGAAATACGCAGTATTTT
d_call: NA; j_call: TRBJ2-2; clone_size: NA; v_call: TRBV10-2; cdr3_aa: CASSVLDTGELFF; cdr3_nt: TGCGCCAGCAGTGTACTAGATACCGGGGAGCTGTTTTTT
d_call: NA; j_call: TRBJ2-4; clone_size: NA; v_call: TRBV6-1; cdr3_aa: CASIDSLKNIQYF; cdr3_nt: TGTGCCAGCATAGACAGCCTCAAAAACATTCAGTACTTC
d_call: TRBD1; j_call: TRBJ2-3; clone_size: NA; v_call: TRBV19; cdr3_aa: CAYGQGSTDTQYF; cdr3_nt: TGTGCCTATGGACAGGGGAGCACAGATACGCAGTATTTT
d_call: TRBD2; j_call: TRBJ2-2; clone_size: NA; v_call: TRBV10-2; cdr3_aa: CASGLAGPNTGELFF; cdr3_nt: TGCGCCAGCGGGCTAGCGGGGCCGAACACCGGGGAGCTGTTTTTT
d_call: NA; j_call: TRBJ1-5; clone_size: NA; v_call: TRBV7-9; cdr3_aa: CASSGGSNQPQHF; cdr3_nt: TGTGCCAGCAGCGGGGGGTCGAATCAGCCCCAGCATTTT
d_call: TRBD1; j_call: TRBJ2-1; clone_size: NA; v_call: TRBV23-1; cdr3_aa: CASSHLQGGSNEQFF; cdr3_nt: TGCGCCAGCAGTCACCTACAGGGGGGATCAAATGAGCAGTTCTTC
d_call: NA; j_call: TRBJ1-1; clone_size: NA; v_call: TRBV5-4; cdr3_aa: CASRDGRNTEAFF; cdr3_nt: TGTGCCAGCAGGGACGGGAGGAACACTGAAGCTTTCTTT
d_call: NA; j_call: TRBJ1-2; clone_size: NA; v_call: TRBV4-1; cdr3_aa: CASSQPEGRNYGYTF; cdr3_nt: TGCGCCAGCAGCCAACCAGAGGGGAGGAACTATGGCTACACCTTC
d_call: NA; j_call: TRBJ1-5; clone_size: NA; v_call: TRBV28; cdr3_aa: CASSTGTRNQPQHF; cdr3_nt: TGTGCCAGCAGTACCGGGACTCGCAATCAGCCCCAGCATTTT
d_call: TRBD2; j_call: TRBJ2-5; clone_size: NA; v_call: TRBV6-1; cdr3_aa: CASREAGRSRYQETQYF; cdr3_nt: TGTGCCAGCAGAGAAGCGGGGAGGTCCCGTTATCAAGAGACCCAGTACTTC